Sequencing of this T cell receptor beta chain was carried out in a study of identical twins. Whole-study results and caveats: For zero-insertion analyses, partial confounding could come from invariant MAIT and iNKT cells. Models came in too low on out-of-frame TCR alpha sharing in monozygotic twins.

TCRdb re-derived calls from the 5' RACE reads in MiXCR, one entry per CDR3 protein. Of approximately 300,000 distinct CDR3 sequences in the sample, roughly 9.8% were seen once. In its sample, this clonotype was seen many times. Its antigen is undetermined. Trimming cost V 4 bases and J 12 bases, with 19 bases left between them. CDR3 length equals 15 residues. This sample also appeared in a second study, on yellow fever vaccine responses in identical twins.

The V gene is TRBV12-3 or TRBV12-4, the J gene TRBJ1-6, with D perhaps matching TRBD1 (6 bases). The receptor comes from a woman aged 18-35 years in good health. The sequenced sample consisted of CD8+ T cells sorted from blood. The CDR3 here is CASSSADRLYEPLHF. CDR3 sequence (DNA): TGTGCCAGCAGTTCAGCCGACAGGTTATACGAACCCCTCCACTTT.